Below, 19 T cell receptor beta chains from the same sample are listed, as sequenced in a study of T-cell reconstitution after alpha-beta-depleted transplantation in children. Unique molecular identifiers were used to barcode this TCRbeta library. A single record per CDR3 protein comes from TCRdb applying MiXCR to the PCR reads. The top ten hold over 6% of the sample, which has some 300,000 distinct CDR3 sequences, 9.5% to 13% seen once. The sample consisted of PBMCs, taken before TCRalphabeta/CD19-depleted stem cell transplant. The source of these receptors is a boy younger than two with acute myeloid leukemia, due to receive a stem cell transplant.

This clonotype was counted between two and nine times. The chain joins TRBV5-7 to TRBJ2-4; D perhaps matches TRBD2 (5 bases). TRBV5-7 is filed as an ORF, its function uncertain. Trimming left V 4 bases short and J 6 bases short, with 14 bases between. This CDR3 has 14 residues. The CDR3 is CASSGAPEGNIQYF. CDR3 bases: TGTGCCAGCAGCGGCGCTCCCGAGGGAAACATTCAGTACTTC.

This clonotype was counted at least ten times. The chain combines TRBV28 with TRBJ2-7, with TRBD1 matching over 8 bases. Trimming cost V 3 bases and J 0 bases; bases outside gene matches: 13. CDR1 is MDHEN, CDR2 SYDVKM, per germline. The CDR3 has 18 amino acids. CDR3 nucleotides: TGTGCCAGCAGTTTCCCTAACCCCAGGGGGCTTTTCTCCTACGAGCAGTACTTC. Translated, it gives CASSFPNPRGLFSYEQYF.

In this sample, this clonotype turned up many times. The V and J genes are TRBV12-3 or TRBV12-4 and TRBJ1-3; 12 bases map to TRBD1. J was trimmed by 3 bases and V by 6 bases; bases with no gene match: 6. This CDR3 is 16 amino acids long. The CDR3 nucleotides read TGTGCCAGCAGGCCGGGACAGGGGGCAGGTGGAAACACCATATATTTT. Protein sequence: CASRPGQGAGGNTIYF.

This rearrangement joins TRBV5-5 to TRBJ1-2, with 7 bases identical to TRBD1. J was trimmed by 4 bases and V by 2 bases; bases with no gene match: 2. Germline CDR1 reads SGHKS; CDR2 reads YYEKEE (reference sequence). The CDR3 covers 13 residues. CDR3 DNA sequence: TGTGCCAGCAGCTTCCGACAGGGCTATGGCTACACCTTC. Translation: CASSFRQGYGYTF.

This clonotype has a handful of counts. V usage is TRBV3-1 and J usage is TRBJ2-7, with no clear D. V was cut by 1 base and J by 6 bases, with 13 bases left in between. There are 14 residues in the CDR3. Germline V gene lookup returns CDR1 LGHDT and CDR2 YNNKEL (reference sequence). Written as DNA, the CDR3 is TGTGCCAGCAGCCAAGCCAAAGGGTTCTTCGAGCAGTACTTC. It is translated as CASSQAKGFFEQYF.

The sample holds many counts of this clonotype. The rearrangement joins TRBV11-3 to TRBJ1-1, with D tentatively TRBD1 (5 bases). In germline, CDR1 is SGHNT, CDR2 YENEEA. The length of the CDR3 is 15 residues. Trimming removed 6 bases from V and 4 bases from J, with 18 bases in between. The CDR3: CASSYLGGASTEAFF. The CDR3 DNA follows: TGTGCCAGCAGTTATCTAGGAGGGGCCAGCACTGAAGCTTTCTTT.

This clonotype has a count of ten or more. The chain employs TRBV29-1 and TRBJ2-7; 8 bases agree with TRBD1. The CDR3 contains 13 residues. Losses at the gene ends were 6 bases for V and 1 base for J; bases not matched to a gene: 5. Germline V CDR1 and CDR2: SQVTM, ANQGSEA. The CDR3 nucleotides read TGCAGCGTCTTGACAGGGGAGTCCTACGAGCAGTACTTC. Protein sequence: CSVLTGESYEQYF.

The chain joins TRBV20-1 to TRBJ2-4; 11 bases map to TRBD1. CDR1 and CDR2 from the germline V gene are DFQATT and SNEGSKA (reference sequence). This CDR3 region has 14 residues. The V segment lost 6 bases and the J segment 4 bases; nucleotides outside the gene matches: 5. CDR3: CSAQRDRGKNIQYF. The CDR3, as DNA: TGCAGTGCCCAACGGGACAGGGGGAAAAACATTCAGTACTTC.

Turning to this clonotype: It may be a read error: a sequence one base away is much more abundant. This chain links TRBV7-2 with TRBJ2-7, with 8 bases matching TRBD1. CDR1 is SGHTA, CDR2 FQGNSA, per germline. J gave up 6 bases and V 8 bases, and 12 bases lay outside the gene matches. The CDR3 spans 14 residues. The CDR3 here is CASRPGGAFREQYF. The CDR3 bases are TGTGCCAGCCGGCCAGGGGGCGCGTTCCGCGAGCAGTACTTC.

This clonotype was counted many times. This chain links TRBV4-1 with TRBJ2-4; TRBD2 agrees at 13 bases. CDR3 length equals 15 residues. Germline V gene lookup returns CDR1 MGHRA and CDR2 YSYEKL. V lost 4 bases to trimming and J lost 6 bases; unmatched junction nucleotides: 3. CDR3 bases: TGCGCCAGCAGCCCCGGGACTAGCGGGGTAAACATTCAGTACTTC. It translates to CASSPGTSGVNIQYF.

This clonotype was picked up a small number of times. The rearrangement uses TRBV7-9 and TRBJ1-1; 12 nucleotides align to TRBD1. The trim removed 4 bases at V and 6 bases at J, leaving 3 bases unmatched. Germline CDR1 SEHNR, CDR2 FQNEAQ (reference sequence). This CDR3 spans 14 amino acids. CDR3 protein: CASSSRDRGPEAFF. The CDR3, as DNA: TGTGCCAGCAGCTCAAGGGACAGGGGGCCTGAAGCTTTCTTT.

About this clonotype: A much larger clone lies one base from this, so it may be a read error. Likely a read error: the CDR3 ends without its conserved phenylalanine or tryptophan. The genes are TRBV20-1 and TRBJ2-7; D is perhaps TRBD2 (5 bases). This CDR3 spans 14 amino acids. V lost 5 bases and J 2 bases, leaving 16 bases between the germline ends. Germline CDR1 DFQATT, CDR2 SNEGSKA (reference sequence). CDR3 loop: CSARTGERPYEQYL. Here the CDR3 DNA reads TGCAGTGCTCGGACTGGCGAAAGGCCCTACGAGCAGTACCTC.

The V call is TRBV4-2, the J call TRBJ2-5; TRBD2 matches at 8 bases. V shed 6 bases and J 3 bases; nucleotides not matched to a gene: 9. The CDR3 has 15 amino acids. Germline values: CDR1 LGHNA, CDR2 YNFKEQ. DNA of the CDR3: TGTGCCAGCAGTCAGAGCGGGAGCTTGGAAGAGACCCAGTACTTC. Residues: CASSQSGSLEETQYF.

The genes are TRBV28 and TRBJ2-3; 8 nucleotides match TRBD1. This CDR3 spans 15 amino acids. The V and J ends lost 2 bases and 1 base, in that order; junction bases with no gene match: 2. Germline loops: CDR1 MDHEN, CDR2 SYDVKM. The CDR3, as DNA: TGTGCCAGCAGTTTAGGGGACAGGCGCACAGATACGCAGTATTTT. It is translated as CASSLGDRRTDTQYF.

This clonotype was found many times. The V gene is TRBV2, the J gene TRBJ1-5; D remains unclear. Germline CDR1 is SNHLY and CDR2 is FYNNEI. V gave up 1 base and J gave up 2 bases, with 12 bases separating them. CDR3 length equals 16 residues. CDR3 region: CASSEVMGVGNQPQHF. In DNA, the CDR3 is TGTGCCAGCAGTGAAGTTATGGGAGTAGGCAATCAGCCCCAGCATTTT.

This clonotype was found many times. The rearrangement joins TRBV5-1 to TRBJ2-7, with 9 bases that match TRBD2. The CDR3 consists of 16 residues. Trimming at V came to 1 base and at J to 1 base, leaving 6 bases not matched to a gene. Germline V CDR1 and CDR2: SGHRS, YFSETQ. CDR3 loop: CASSLPLAGLSYEQYF. The CDR3 DNA follows: TGCGCCAGCAGCTTGCCCCTAGCGGGGCTATCCTACGAGCAGTACTTC.

At least ten counts were recorded for this clonotype. This chain links TRBV12-3 or TRBV12-4 with TRBJ2-1; 9 bases line up with TRBD2. The length of the CDR3 is 17 residues. V lost 5 bases, J lost 0 bases, and 8 bases stayed unmatched. Here the CDR3 reads CASSTGTSLSSYNEQFF. CDR3 DNA sequence: TGTGCCAGCAGTACAGGGACTAGCCTGAGCTCCTACAATGAGCAGTTCTTC.

This clonotype was counted at least ten times. This chain connects TRBV5-6 to TRBJ2-3, with a weak D call TRBD2 (6 bases). This CDR3 has 14 residues. Germline CDR1 reads SGHDT; CDR2 reads YYEEEE. Trimming shortened V by 0 bases and J by 11 bases, and 16 bases separated the two germline ends. The CDR3, as DNA: TGTGCCAGCAGCTTGGGAATCGGGAGTCAGATGCAGTATTTT. It yields the protein CASSLGIGSQMQYF.

This chain links TRBV15 with TRBJ1-3; D gene unclear. CDR3 length: 13 amino acids. Germline CDR1 reads LNHNV; CDR2 reads YYDKDF (reference sequence). Trimming shortened V by 6 bases and J by 0 bases, and 6 bases separated the two germline ends. The CDR3 sequence: CATRIFSGNTIYF. The CDR3 region has the DNA TGTGCCACCAGGATATTCTCTGGAAACACCATATATTTT.